This T cell receptor (beta chain) was observed in a study of response to subunit inactivated influenza vaccine. Findings and caveats of the study: New T cells are recruited in small numbers by each seasonal influenza vaccination, according to the authors' suggestion.

This clonotype has ten or more counts. The antigen is unknown. The CDR3 totals 15 residues. Using its own MiXCR run on the RT-PCR reads, TCRdb lists one record per CDR3 protein. The table has roughly 780,000 distinct CDR3 sequences, about 18% seen once. Sequences were derived from PBMCs from blood, sampled about 5 days after vaccination. The chain links TRBV21-1 to TRBJ2-1; the D call TRBD2 from the table was never checked on the DNA. TRBV21-1 is deemed a pseudogene. This receptor was taken from a man over 45 who received an inactivated influenza vaccine. CDR3 amino acids: CARYTTSGSYNEQFF. The CDR3 DNA reads TGTGCCAGATATACGACTAGCGGGAGCTACAATGAGCAGTTCTTC.